The sequence of this T cell receptor (beta chain) was determined in a study of PD-1 blockade in classical Hodgkin lymphoma. Study-wide findings and caveats: The study found complete responders had baseline diversity similar to newly diagnosed patients.

The CDR3 extends over 13 amino acids. V lost 4 bases to trimming and J lost 8 bases, with 14 bases between them. Germline V lookup: CDR1 MNHNS, CDR2 SASEGT. Turning to this clone: Its antigen is unidentified.

Some clones are missing from TCRdb's copy, which holds only in-frame ones; the method was immunoSEQ multiplex PCR. The sample has over 75,000 clones, 75% to 95% seen once. Time point: cycle 4 day 1 (C4D1), after more than five weeks of nivolumab. With no exception, relapse followed autologous stem cell transplantation in all patients, and brentuximab vedotin exposure varied. The rearrangement uses TRBV6-1 and TRBJ1-2, with unresolved D. The clonotype comes from a human donor with classical Hodgkin lymphoma. The sequenced sample was peripheral blood mononuclear cells (PBMCs), obtained before the fourth cycle of nivolumab. CDR3 loop: CASSAEGGLGYTF. CDR3 coding DNA: TGTGCCAGCAGTGCAGAAGGTGGGCTCGGCTACACCTTC.